The 21 T cell receptor beta chains below all came from one sample that was sequenced in a study of PD-1 blockade in classical Hodgkin lymphoma. Noted time point: cycle 4 day 1 (C4D1), after 6 weeks of nivolumab. The patients all showed relapse after autologous stem cell transplantation, while their brentuximab vedotin exposure varied. The protocol was immunoSEQ multiplex PCR, while the TCRdb copy is restricted to in-frame clones and leaves out a portion. The repertoire holds 40,000 to 45,000 clones, 65% to 70% seen once, with roughly 3% in the top ten. Sequencing used peripheral blood mononuclear cells (PBMCs), obtained before the fourth cycle of nivolumab. These receptors all stem from a human donor with classical Hodgkin lymphoma.

The chain combines TRBV29-1 with TRBJ1-2; D uncertain. The CDR3 loop spans 12 amino acids. The V end was cut by 6 bases, the J end by 8 bases, with 16 bases between. CDR1 is SQVTM and CDR2 is ANQGSEA in the germline V gene. This chain's CDR3 is CSVSAEVGGYTF. The CDR3 region has the DNA TGCAGCGTGAGCGCCGAAGTCGGCGGCTACACCTTC.

This chain connects TRBV11-2 to TRBJ2-7; 7 nucleotides line up with TRBD1. Germline CDR1 SGHAT, CDR2 FQNNGV. The CDR3 sequence is 15 residues long. V lost 3 bases and J lost 4; bases outside the gene matches: 9. The CDR3 is CASSFHRGVGYEQYF. In DNA form, the CDR3 reads TGTGCCAGCAGCTTCCACAGGGGTGTGGGGTACGAGCAGTACTTC.

The chain joins TRBV7-2 to TRBJ1-1; TRBD1 matches at 9 bases. The CDR3 consists of 14 residues. V gave up 4 bases and J gave up 3 bases; unmatched junction bases: 3. The V gene's germline CDR1 is SGHTA and CDR2 FQGNSA. The CDR3 nucleotides are TGTGCCAGCAGCTCGCGGGACAGGGACACTGAAGCTTTCTTT. Translation gives CASSSRDRDTEAFF.

This chain uses TRBV6-5 with TRBJ2-7; D possibly corresponds to TRBD2 (5 bases). The CDR3 runs 13 residues. Germline values: CDR1 MNHEY, CDR2 SVGAGI. With 6 bases removed from V and 5 bases from J, the gap between germline ends came to 14 bases. The CDR3 bases are TGTGCCAGCAGCGTAACCTGGGAGCACGAGCAGTACTTC. Translated, it gives CASSVTWEHEQYF.

The chain couples TRBV7-3 to TRBJ2-3, with 7 bases that match TRBD1. This CDR3 contains 15 residues. CDR1 SGHTA and CDR2 FQGTGA come from the germline V gene. V lost 5 bases and J lost 1; bases outside the gene matches: 6. The CDR3 nucleotides are TGTGCCAGCAGCCCTCGACAGGGCGGCACAGATACGCAGTATTTT. Protein product: CASSPRQGGTDTQYF. Filled out from reference TRBV7-3 and TRBJ2-3, the complete variable domain reads GAGVSQTPSNKVTEKGKYVELRCDPISGHTALYWYRQSLGQGPEFLIYFQGTGAADDSGLPNDRFFAVRPEGSVSTLKIQRTERGDSAVYLCASSPRQGGTDTQYFGPGTRLTVL.

This clone was observed a few times. The chain combines TRBV10-1 with TRBJ2-3; D is unresolved. V lost 6 bases, J lost 0 bases, and 10 bases lay in between. The germline gives CDR1 WNHNN, CDR2 SYGVQD (reference sequence). The CDR3 extends over 14 amino acids. The CDR3 loop reads CASSEDHSTDTQYF. In DNA, the CDR3 is TGCGCCAGCAGCGAGGACCACAGCACAGATACGCAGTATTTT.

The V call is TRBV10-3, the J call TRBJ2-7; D remains unclear. V was clipped by 6 bases and J by 1 base, with 7 bases between them. The CDR3 spans 12 residues. Germline CDR1 reads ENHRY; CDR2 reads SYGVKD. CDR3 DNA: TGTGCCATCAGGGGCCCTTCCTACGAGCAGTACTTC. It translates to CAIRGPSYEQYF.

The V call is TRBV7-8, the J call TRBJ1-5; maybe TRBD1 (5 bases). Trimming removed 3 bases at V and 4 bases at J, with 16 bases between. Per the germline V gene, CDR1 is SGHVS and CDR2 is FQNEAQ. The CDR3 loop spans 16 amino acids. In DNA form, the CDR3 reads TGTGCCAGCAGCTTCGGGACCTCACTTTCTAATCAGCCCCAGCATTTT. Translation gives CASSFGTSLSNQPQHF.

The rearrangement links TRBV5-6 to TRBJ1-2; D not certain. There are 14 residues in the CDR3. The V end was cut by 1 base, the J end by 8 bases, with 15 bases between. Germline V lookup: CDR1 SGHDT, CDR2 YYEEEE. The CDR3 DNA is TGTGCCAGCAGCTTGACAGAAGGTAGATCAGGCTACACCTTC. Translating it yields CASSLTEGRSGYTF.

The chain uses TRBV5-8 and TRBJ1-5; 7 bases are a match to TRBD1. Germline V gene data show CDR1 as SGHTS and CDR2 as YDEGEE. The V segment lost 1 base and the J segment 10 bases; nucleotides outside the gene matches: 14. This CDR3 is 16 amino acids long. The CDR3 DNA sequence: TGTGCCAGCAGCTTGCGGGACAGTCGACGGGTTGGCCCCCAGCATTTT. Protein: CASSLRDSRRVGPQHF.

The J gene is TRBJ1-4, the V gene TRBV5-1; 7 bases map to TRBD1. This CDR3 has 14 amino acids. Germline V gives CDR1 SGHRS, CDR2 YFSETQ. V shed 7 bases and J 7 bases; nucleotides not matched to a gene: 10. CDR3 region: CASSDRARGEKLFF. The CDR3 DNA reads TGCGCCAGCTCCGACAGGGCGCGAGGTGAAAAACTGTTTTTT.

Within the sample, this clone is medium-sized. The CDR3, as DNA: TGCGCCAGCAGCCAACTACAGGGGTTGAATGGCTACACCTTC. This gives the protein CASSQLQGLNGYTF. This chain uses TRBV4-1 with TRBJ1-2, with 7 bases lining up with TRBD1. This CDR3 is 14 amino acids long. The germline V gene has CDR1 MGHRA and CDR2 YSYEKL. Unmatched junction bases numbered 6, after V lost 2 bases and J lost 6 bases.

This clone was observed a single time. This chain uses TRBV7-9 with TRBJ1-2; D uncertain. Germline CDR1 SEHNR, CDR2 FQNEAQ (reference sequence). Trimming removed 5 bases at V and 8 bases at J, with 21 bases between. The CDR3 spans 15 residues. The CDR3 protein is CASSPASHAGSGYTF. The CDR3 DNA sequence: TGTGCCAGCAGCCCCGCGTCTCATGCGGGGTCCGGCTACACCTTC.

A few counts support this clone. The J gene is TRBJ1-1, the V gene TRBV4-3; D gene uncertain. Germline V lookup: CDR1 LGHNA, CDR2 YSLEER. This CDR3 is built from 13 residues. Trimming shortened V by 0 bases and J by 5 bases, and 7 bases separated the two germline ends. CDR3 loop: CASSQEDETEAFF. In nucleotides, the CDR3 is TGCGCCAGCAGCCAAGAGGATGAGACTGAAGCTTTCTTT.

This clone was counted a few times. V gene TRBV4-2 combines with J gene TRBJ1-3, with D maybe TRBD1 (5 bases). Trimming left V 3 bases short and J 0 bases short, with 21 bases between. Germline CDR1 is LGHNA and CDR2 is YNFKEQ. CDR3 size: 19 residues. Here the CDR3 DNA reads TGTGCCAGCAGCCAGGGTTCTTGGACATCCCCTCACTCTGGAAACACCATATATTTT. Protein product: CASSQGSWTSPHSGNTIYF.

The chain employs TRBV6-5 and TRBJ1-1; D ambiguous. The CDR3 runs 15 residues. Trimming stripped 1 base from V and 1 base from J, with 10 bases between. Germline CDR1 and CDR2: MNHEY and SVGAGI. This chain's CDR3 is CASSYFRGTNTEAFF. The CDR3 nucleotides read TGTGCCAGCAGTTACTTCCGGGGTACGAACACTGAAGCTTTCTTT.

V usage is TRBV6-5 and J usage is TRBJ1-5, with D unclear. Trimming left V 2 bases short and J 3 bases short, with 8 bases between. This CDR3 spans 14 amino acids. Germline CDR1 and CDR2: MNHEY and SVGAGI. The CDR3 spells CASSYGGINQPQHF. DNA for the CDR3: TGTGCCAGCAGTTACGGAGGGATCAATCAGCCCCAGCATTTT.

The CDR3, as DNA: TGTGCCAGTAGTATAACAGGGGCCGGCACCGGGGAGCTGTTTTTT. Translation gives CASSITGAGTGELFF. V usage is TRBV19 and J usage is TRBJ2-2, with 7 bases identical to TRBD1. The germline V gene has CDR1 LNHDA and CDR2 SQIVND (reference sequence). Germline trimming cut 2 bases from V and 4 bases from J; bases unmatched to any gene: 4. The CDR3 runs 15 residues.

The genes are TRBV7-9 and TRBJ2-1, with TRBD2 identical over 8 bases. The germline V gene has CDR1 SEHNR and CDR2 FQNEAQ (reference sequence). There are 18 residues in the CDR3. Unmatched junction bases numbered 11, after V lost 1 base and J lost 3 bases. CDR3 DNA sequence: TGTGCCAGCAGCTTAGAGGTGGATAGCGGGGCAATCTACAATGAGCAGTTCTTC. It is translated as CASSLEVDSGAIYNEQFF.

The rearrangement joins TRBV18 to TRBJ1-5, with D perhaps matching TRBD1 (6 bases). The V end was cut by 3 bases, the J end by 6 bases, with 15 bases between. From germline, CDR1 is KGHSH and CDR2 LQKENI. The CDR3 is 15 amino acids. The CDR3 nucleotides read TGTGCCAGCTCACCCGCGGGGGCCAACCTTCAGCCCCAGCATTTT. This codes for CASSPAGANLQPQHF.

This rearrangement joins TRBV7-9 to TRBJ2-1; D unclear. V lost 5 bases and J lost 7, with 15 bases in between. The CDR3 spans 14 residues. The germline CDR1 and CDR2 sequences are SEHNR and FQNEAQ (reference sequence). The CDR3 DNA follows: TGTGCCAGCAGCCCGCCTTGGGCAAATAATGAGCAGTTCTTC. It encodes CASSPPWANNEQFF.